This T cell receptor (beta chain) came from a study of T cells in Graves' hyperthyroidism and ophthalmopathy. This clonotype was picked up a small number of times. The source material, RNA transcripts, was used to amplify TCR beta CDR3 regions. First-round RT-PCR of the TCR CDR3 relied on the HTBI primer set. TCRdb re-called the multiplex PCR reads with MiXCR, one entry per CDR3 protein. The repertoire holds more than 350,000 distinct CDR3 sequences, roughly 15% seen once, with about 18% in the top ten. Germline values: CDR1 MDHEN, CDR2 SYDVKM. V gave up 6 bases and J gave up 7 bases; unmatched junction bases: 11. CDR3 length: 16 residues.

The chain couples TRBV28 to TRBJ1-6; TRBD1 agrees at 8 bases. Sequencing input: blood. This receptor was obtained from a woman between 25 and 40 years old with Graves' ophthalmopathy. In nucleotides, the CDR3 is TGTGCCAGCAGCTTAACATGGACAGGGTCGAATTCACCCCTCCACTTT. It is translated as CASSLTWTGSNSPLHF.